This is a list of T cell receptor beta chains from one sample in a study of CD8 T cells in Susac syndrome. TCRdb itself ran the immunoSEQ multiplex PCR reads through MiXCR, one entry per CDR3 protein. The repertoire includes around 95,000 distinct CDR3 sequences, approximately 95% of them detected once, and 0.3% sits in the top ten. The specimen sequenced was CD8+ T cells from PBMCs. The receptors come from a human donor with Susac syndrome. The CDR3 runs from the conserved cysteine through the conserved F or W. A D gene is named only where the DNA matches it firmly. The size field is filled for only some rows; it gives once, few, many or a size class.

- | once | TRBJ1-4 | TRBV27 | TGTGCCAGCAGTGACCGTCGAGGAAAACTGTTTTTT | CASSDRRGKLFF
TRBD1 | - | TRBJ1-2 | TRBV12-3/TRBV12-4 | TGTGCCAGCAGTCTGCCGGGACAGGTTAACTATGGCTACACCTTC | CASSLPGQVNYGYTF
- | - | TRBJ2-5 | TRBV15 | TGTGCCACCAGCAGTTCTCTGGACAGCCTACAAGAGACCCAGTACTTC | CATSSSLDSLQETQYF
- | - | TRBJ2-6 | TRBV20-1 | TGCAGTGCCACCGGGGCGAGCGGCTCTGGGGCCAACGTCCTGACTTTC | CSATGASGSGANVLTF
- | - | TRBJ2-5 | TRBV9 | TGTGCCAGCAGCGTAGGATTCGGGAGTCGAGAGACCCAGTACTTC | CASSVGFGSRETQYF
- | - | TRBJ2-3 | TRBV15 | TGTGCCACCAGCAGAGTCTCCCGGGCAGGAGAAGAGTATTTT | CATSRVSRAGEEYF
- | - | TRBJ1-5 | TRBV2 | TGTGCCAGCAGCGTGGGTAGCAATCAGCCCCAGCATTTT | CASSVGSNQPQHF
TRBD1 | - | TRBJ2-1 | TRBV29-1 | TGCAGCGCCACACGGGACAGTTACAATGAGCAGTTCTTC | CSATRDSYNEQFF
TRBD1 | - | TRBJ2-7 | TRBV6-5 | TGTGCCAGCAGTTACACCCGGACAGGGGACGAGCAGTACTTC | CASSYTRTGDEQYF
- | - | TRBJ1-2 | TRBV20-1 | TGCAGTGCTAGAGACGGGATGGATACCTTC | CSARDGMDTF